The rows below give T cell receptor beta chains drawn from one sample of a study of CD8 T cells in Susac syndrome. TCRdb called the immunoSEQ multiplex PCR reads again in MiXCR, with one record for every CDR3 protein. The table has about 70,000 distinct CDR3 sequences, just under 95% seen once. Sequencing was carried out using CD8+ T cells from PBMCs. Receptors were obtained from a human donor in good health. Each CDR3 is given with its conserved first and last residue. D genes are given only for firm matches. Some rows have no size entry. The others give once, few or many, or a class for an expanded clone.

-,TRBV28,-,TRBJ2-3,TGTGCCAGCAGTTTAGGGGCGGGGAACACAGATACGCAGTATTTT,CASSLGAGNTDTQYF
-,TRBV19,-,TRBJ1-2,TGTGCCAGTAGTACGGACATACACGGGGGCTACACCTTC,CASSTDIHGGYTF
TRBD2,TRBV13,once,TRBJ2-2,TGTGCCAGCAGCTCCGGGACTAATCACGGGGAGCTGTTTTTT,CASSSGTNHGELFF
-,TRBV20-1,-,TRBJ2-3,TGCAGTGCTAGTATCCCAGATACGCAGTATTTT,CSASIPDTQYF
TRBD2,TRBV3-1,-,TRBJ2-1,TGTGCCAGCAGCCAGTCGGGACTAGCGGTGTTTGTGCAGTTCTTC,CASSQSGLAVFVQFF
-,TRBV29-1,-,TRBJ2-1,TGCAGCGTTTCTACCCGGGCCCTAAATGAGCAGTTCTTC,CSVSTRALNEQFF
TRBD1,TRBV2,-,TRBJ1-5,TGTGCCAGCAGTGAAGTGACAGGGGGAGGTAATCAGCCCCAGCATTTT,CASSEVTGGGNQPQHF
-,TRBV7-6,-,TRBJ1-3,TGTGCCAGCAGCCCACGGGCCGGAAACACCATATATTTT,CASSPRAGNTIYF
TRBD2,TRBV29-1,-,TRBJ2-1,TGCAGCGTCGCGGGCGGGGGGGCATTCAATGAGCAGTTCTTC,CSVAGGGAFNEQFF
-,TRBV27,-,TRBJ1-1,TGTGCCAGCACCCTGGGGGCCGAAGCTTTCTTT,CASTLGAEAFF
-,TRBV27,once,TRBJ2-1,TGTGCCAGCAGTTTAGGGTATCCCAATGAGCAGTTCTTC,CASSLGYPNEQFF
-,TRBV5-1,-,TRBJ1-1,TGCGCCAGCAGTGCGTGGGGCATGCGTGACACTGAAGCTTTCTTT,CASSAWGMRDTEAFF
-,TRBV29-1,-,TRBJ1-1,TGCAGCGCTCCAGGGGATATCCAAACTGAAGCTTTCTTT,CSAPGDIQTEAFF
-,TRBV6-4,-,TRBJ2-2,TGTGCCAGCAGTCGGGACACCGGGGAGCTGTTTTTT,CASSRDTGELFF
-,TRBV7-9,-,TRBJ2-1,TGTGCCAGCAGCTTAGCGATCCAGGGACCAGCAGGCAATGAGCAGTTCTTC,CASSLAIQGPAGNEQFF
TRBD1,TRBV6-2/TRBV6-3,-,TRBJ1-5,TGTGCCAGCAGCTGGGACAGGGGTTATCAGCCCCAGCATTTT,CASSWDRGYQPQHF
TRBD2,TRBV4-1,-,TRBJ2-5,TGCGCCAGCAGCCAAGATCCGGGACTAGCGGTTGAGACCCAGTACTTC,CASSQDPGLAVETQYF
-,TRBV6-2/TRBV6-3,-,TRBJ1-3,TGTGCCAGCCGAGGCCTTTCCAACTCTGGAAACACCATATATTTT,CASRGLSNSGNTIYF
-,TRBV5-6,-,TRBJ2-1,TGTGCCAGCAGCATAGACAGGTACAATGAGCAGTTCTTC,CASSIDRYNEQFF
-,TRBV27,-,TRBJ1-5,TGTGCCAGCAGTCTAGGCGGACACAACGTCGGGCCCCAGCATTTT,CASSLGGHNVGPQHF
-,TRBV4-2,-,TRBJ1-5,TGTGCCAGCAGCCAAAAGAGCGATCAGCCCCAGCATTTT,CASSQKSDQPQHF
TRBD2,TRBV28,-,TRBJ2-1,TGTGCCAGCAGTTCGGGACTAGCACTCAATGAGCAGTTCTTC,CASSSGLALNEQFF
-,TRBV4-2,-,TRBJ1-2,TGTGCCAGCAGCTCAACCGGGACGGACTATGGCTACACCTTC,CASSSTGTDYGYTF
-,TRBV7-9,-,TRBJ1-1,TGTGCCAGCAGCTCCCTGGATCTAAACACTGAAGCTTTCTTT,CASSSLDLNTEAFF
-,TRBV7-9,-,TRBJ2-5,TGTGCCAGCAGCCGTACTGGACGGAGAGCGACGTGGGAGACCCAGTACTTC,CASSRTGRRATWETQYF
-,TRBV7-2,-,TRBJ2-2,TGTGCCAGCAGCTTACAGGGTTTCGGGGAGCTGTTTTTT,CASSLQGFGELFF
-,TRBV28,-,TRBJ2-6,TGTGCCAGCAGTTACCAGCCGGCAAGCTCTGGGGCCAACGTCCTGACTTTC,CASSYQPASSGANVLTF
-,TRBV6-2/TRBV6-3,-,TRBJ1-5,TGTGCCAGCAGTTACCTGGCAGGAAGCAATCAGCCCCAGCATTTT,CASSYLAGSNQPQHF
TRBD2,TRBV7-2,once,TRBJ2-5,TGTGCCAGCAGCTCACCCTCTAGCGGGGGTCTCCAAGAGACCCAGTACTTC,CASSSPSSGGLQETQYF